A single sample gave rise to the 2 T cell receptor beta chains below, sequenced in a study of T cell responses to AZD1222 COVID-19 vaccine. Assay used: immunoSEQ multiplex PCR; TCRdb lists only in-frame clones, some missing. The sample yields over 110,000 clones, about 90% seen once. The source material was peripheral blood, sampled 28 days after the second AZD1222 dose. These receptors were obtained from an adult who received the AZD1222 COVID-19 vaccine.

The chain is built from TRBV4-1 and TRBJ1-2; D gene unclear. The V and J ends lost 0 bases and 8 bases respectively, with 19 bases between them. Germline V gene sequence: CDR1 MGHRA, CDR2 YSYEKL. The CDR3 extends over 16 amino acids. The chain's CDR3 is CASSQDALGAQQGYTF. The CDR3 nucleotides are TGCGCCAGCAGCCAAGACGCCTTGGGAGCGCAGCAGGGCTACACCTTC.

The gene calls are TRBV7-9 and TRBJ2-7; 8 bases agree with TRBD1. The CDR3 runs to 14 residues. Losses at the gene ends were 5 bases for V and 5 bases for J; bases not matched to a gene: 8. From germline, CDR1 is SEHNR and CDR2 FQNEAQ (reference sequence). This chain's CDR3 is CASSRGQGLDEQYV. The CDR3 DNA sequence: TGTGCCAGCAGCCGAGGACAGGGCTTAGACGAGCAGTACGTC.